This T cell receptor (beta chain) was identified in a study of spatial heterogeneity in lung cancer. Study as a whole: Donation came from 70 or so patients with untreated early-stage non-small cell lung cancer. Taken at a median of roughly 23 months after resection, follow-up PBMC samples underwent sequencing when available.

Germline lookup yields CDR1 SEHNR and CDR2 FQNEAQ (reference sequence). The ends were cut back, 3 bases at V and 0 bases at J, with 10 bases in the middle. CDR3 length: 15 amino acids. A unique molecular identifier was carried by every single TCR cDNA molecule. TCRdb redid the calling of the 5' RACE reads with MiXCR, one entry per CDR3 protein. The table shows about 94,000 distinct CDR3 sequences, with approximately 19% occurring only once. Regarding time point: blood at routine non-recurrence follow-up after resection. No cell sorting; template was whole RNA from tumor, lung tissue or PBMC. The input for sequencing was PBMCs, taken at follow-up. The source is a male donor with early-stage non-small cell lung cancer. The chain links TRBV7-9 to TRBJ2-3; tentative D call: TRBD2 (5 bases). CDR3 loop: CASSLGDPSTDTQYF. The CDR3 DNA sequence: TGTGCCAGCAGCTTGGGAGATCCTAGCACAGATACGCAGTATTTT.